This TCR beta chain was captured in a study of blood T cell repertoires in COVID-19. Study at large: Acute and convalescent COVID-19 specimens originated in the United States, Italy and Spain. T cells, B-cell-depleted T cells, or PBMCs supplied cDNA or gDNA.

Per the original data handling: Researchers report that nucleated cell counts were estimated from reference gene primer amplification. The protocol was immunoSEQ multiplex PCR, while the TCRdb copy is restricted to in-frame clones and leaves out a portion. D and trimming come from the DNA, and the V and J calls and clone size come from that table. Of 140,000 to 150,000 clones listed, roughly 80% were seen once; the top ten hold 3.5%. The source is a man aged 65 to 85 who had recovered from COVID-19. Sequencing was done on a sample of peripheral blood.

The CDR3 region is CASSTRTSGRGDTQYF. CDR3 bases: TGTGCCAGCAGTACCCGGACTAGCGGGAGGGGTGATACGCAGTATTTT. The chain links TRBV27 to TRBJ2-3; 15 positions match TRBD2. Trimming at V came to 5 bases and at J to 6 bases, leaving 6 bases not matched to a gene. CDR1 MNHEY and CDR2 SMNVEV come from the germline V gene (reference sequence). CDR3 length: 16 residues.